This T cell receptor beta chain was retrieved from a study of T cell repertoires in cytomegalovirus infection. Study-wide background: Public TCR beta signatures indicated both CMV infection and matching HLA type. The study, taken as a whole, reports: Using cumulative public TCR beta family frequency, the authors identified those who carried CMV together with the relevant HLA.

There are many counts of this clonotype. Its matching antigen is unknown. V trimming: 1 base; J trimming: 2 bases; junction bases outside the gene matches: 8. The CDR3 extends over 17 amino acids. Per the germline V gene, CDR1 is SGHAT and CDR2 is FQNNGV. TCRdb used MiXCR to reprocess the reads, holding one entry per CDR3 protein. The repertoire holds around 740,000 distinct CDR3 sequences, 35% to 45% seen once, with around 2.6% in the top ten. The chain joins TRBV11-2 to TRBJ2-1; 7 bases agree with TRBD2. The clonotype originates from a human donor in good health (CMV status not recorded). Some clones in this sample may be carry-over from other donors' samples. Sequenced: PBMCs. CDR3: CASSLAAPSGPYNEQFF. CDR3 sequence (DNA): TGTGCCAGCAGCTTAGCCGCTCCTAGCGGACCCTACAATGAGCAGTTCTTC.